The source of this T cell receptor beta chain is a study of response to subunit inactivated influenza vaccine. This clonotype was found many times. Antigen specificity is unknown. A read error may account for a junction end that differs from germline. Each CDR3 protein is one row after TCRdb ran MiXCR on the RT-PCR reads. The table includes approximately 530,000 distinct CDR3 sequences, roughly 7.6% detected once. CDR1 KGHSH and CDR2 LQKENI come from the germline V gene. The CDR3 is 12 amino acids. General study points: New T cells are recruited in small numbers by each seasonal influenza vaccination, according to the authors' suggestion.

The sequence was collected from a man between 50 and 75 years old who received an inactivated influenza vaccine. This sequence joins TRBV18 and TRBJ2-1; 10 nucleotides agree with TRBD2. This specimen was PBMCs from blood, taken roughly 24 months after vaccination. CDR3 DNA: TGTGCCAGCTCACCAACGACTAGCGGGTTAATCTTC. This gives the protein CASSPTTSGLIF. The complete variable domain, with remaining parts taken from reference TRBV18 and TRBJ2-1, reads NAGVMQNPRHLVRRRGQEARLRCSPMKGHSHVYWYRQLPEEGLKFMVYLQKENIIDESGMPKERFSAEFPKEGPSILRIQQVVRGDSAAYFCASSPTTSGLIFGPGTRLTVL.